The entry that follows covers one T cell receptor (beta chain) sequence. Generated by immunoSEQ multiplex PCR, the TCRdb table keeps only in-frame clones and is missing some. Found here are 150,000 to 200,000 clones, around 80% of them singletons; the top ten hold 14%. The CDR3 runs to 16 residues. Germline-derived CDR1 and CDR2 are KGHSH and LQKENI. J lost 0 bases, V lost 2 bases, and 5 bases had no gene match. The sample is drawn from a study of blood T cell repertoires in COVID-19. On the study more broadly: PBMCs, B-cell-depleted T cells, or T cells were the source of the cDNA or gDNA that made up the material.

Sequencing was done on a sample of peripheral blood. The source of this sequence is a man aged 25 to 40 with active or convalescent COVID-19. The rearrangement uses TRBV18 and TRBJ2-3; 7 bases line up with TRBD2. The CDR3: CASSPRASGSTDTQYF. The CDR3 DNA is TGTGCCAGCTCACCAAGGGCTAGCGGCAGCACAGATACGCAGTATTTT.